This is a list of T cell receptor beta chains from one sample in a study of blood T cell repertoires in COVID-19. Produced via immunoSEQ multiplex PCR; TCRdb's table is partial and in-frame only. The sample records 40,000 to 65,000 clones, 82% being singletons. The sequencing input was peripheral blood. The receptors were sampled from a human donor in a cohort sampled during active COVID-19. The CDR3 runs from the conserved cysteine through the conserved F or W. D genes are given only for firm matches. Where a row states a size, it is once, few, many or the class of an expanded clone; other rows omit it.

TRBJ2-7,TRBD2,-,TRBV6-2/TRBV6-3,CASSPQSYSGGMDSYEQYF,TGTGCCAGCAGTCCCCAGAGTTATAGCGGGGGCATGGACTCCTACGAGCAGTACTTC
TRBJ2-5,TRBD2,-,TRBV11-2,CASSLMRGGDQETQYF,TGTGCCAGCAGCTTGATGCGGGGGGGCGACCAAGAGACCCAGTACTTC
TRBJ2-7,-,-,TRBV6-6,CASSYSGHTYEQYF,TGTGCCAGCAGTTACTCGGGACACACCTACGAGCAGTACTTC
TRBJ1-1,-,once,TRBV27,CASSRGRGEAFF,TGTGCCAGCAGTCGGGGTCGGGGTGAAGCTTTCTTT
TRBJ2-7,TRBD2,-,TRBV3-1/TRBV3-2,CASSPSGGRSYEQYF,TGTGCCAGCAGCCCTAGCGGGGGGCGCTCCTACGAGCAGTACTTC
TRBJ2-3,TRBD1,once,TRBV2,CASSRDSTDTQYF,TGTGCCAGCAGTAGGGACAGTACAGATACGCAGTATTTT
TRBJ2-1,TRBD2,-,TRBV6-1,CASSDGLAVNEQFF,TGTGCCAGCAGTGACGGACTAGCGGTCAATGAGCAGTTCTTC
TRBJ2-2,-,-,TRBV19,CASRLAANTGELFF,TGTGCCAGTAGATTAGCGGCGAACACCGGGGAGCTGTTTTTT
TRBJ1-2,TRBD1,-,TRBV3-1/TRBV3-2,CASSQESVGITGGLRYTF,TGTGCCAGCAGCCAAGAGTCGGTGGGGATAACAGGGGGACTTCGCTACACCTTC
TRBJ2-3,-,-,TRBV29-1,CSVKGGTDTQYF,TGCAGCGTCAAGGGAGGCACAGATACGCAGTATTTT
TRBJ2-2,-,-,TRBV11-2,CASSLSGVGSGELFF,TGTGCCAGCAGCTTATCAGGGGTGGGAAGCGGGGAGCTGTTTTTT
TRBJ1-4,-,-,TRBV5-1,CASSPRGGEKLFF,TGCGCCAGCAGCCCCCGAGGGGGTGAAAAACTGTTTTTT
TRBJ1-5,-,-,TRBV27,CASSPRGGAFNQPQHF,TGTGCCAGCAGTCCCCGGGGAGGGGCCTTTAATCAGCCCCAGCATTTT
TRBJ1-6,TRBD1,few,TRBV7-6,CASSLGRTGDNSPLHF,TGTGCCAGCAGCTTAGGGAGGACAGGTGATAATTCACCCCTCCACTTT
TRBJ2-1,-,-,TRBV6-2/TRBV6-3,CASSYRDSQFF,TGTGCCAGCAGTTATAGGGACTCGCAGTTCTTC
TRBJ2-1,TRBD1,-,TRBV5-6,CASSLRPTGAEQFF,TGTGCCAGCAGCTTGAGGCCGACAGGGGCTGAGCAGTTCTTC
TRBJ1-2,-,few,TRBV7-9,CASSFPGGKGYTF,TGTGCCAGCAGCTTTCCGGGCGGGAAGGGCTACACCTTC
TRBJ2-7,-,-,TRBV4-3,CASSQEAGYGYEQYF,TGCGCCAGCAGCCAAGAGGCCGGGTATGGCTACGAGCAGTACTTC
TRBJ2-7,-,-,TRBV12-3/TRBV12-4,CASSSLNSYEQYF,TGTGCCAGCAGTTCTCTTAACAGCTACGAGCAGTACTTC
TRBJ2-6,-,-,TRBV2,CASQYGSSGANVLTF,TGTGCCAGCCAATACGGGAGCTCTGGGGCCAACGTCCTGACTTTC
TRBJ2-3,TRBD1,-,TRBV4-3,CASSQSRGTGGGDTQYF,TGCGCCAGCAGCCAGTCACGAGGGACAGGGGGCGGCGATACGCAGTATTTT
TRBJ1-2,TRBD1,-,TRBV6-2/TRBV6-3,CASSVQGYYGYTF,TGTGCCAGCAGTGTACAGGGGTACTATGGCTACACCTTC
TRBJ1-2,-,-,TRBV11-2,CASSPGPDYIYGYTF,TGTGCCAGCTCCCCGGGACCGGACTATATTTATGGCTACACCTTC
TRBJ2-7,TRBD2,-,TRBV2,CASSGGLAYSYEQYF,TGTGCCAGCAGTGGGGGACTAGCGTATTCCTACGAGCAGTACTTC
TRBJ2-1,TRBD2,-,TRBV18,CASSQQPGGRILYNEQFF,TGTGCCAGCTCACAGCAACCGGGAGGCAGGATCCTCTACAATGAGCAGTTCTTC
TRBJ1-5,TRBD1,-,TRBV28,CASTYTQGYNQPQHF,TGTGCCAGCACCTATACACAGGGGTACAATCAGCCCCAGCATTTT
TRBJ1-3,-,-,TRBV30,CAWIRQDSGNTIYF,TGTGCCTGGATCAGGCAGGACTCTGGAAACACCATATATTTT
TRBJ2-3,-,-,TRBV18,CASSPRQDHTDTQYF,TGTGCCAGCTCCCCGAGACAGGACCACACAGATACGCAGTATTTT
TRBJ2-1,TRBD2,-,TRBV14,CASSPPGGRAKRNEQFF,TGTGCCAGCAGCCCCCCCGGCGGGAGGGCCAAAAGAAATGAGCAGTTCTTC
TRBJ2-5,-,-,TRBV10-1,CASSGQVGETQYF,TGCGCCAGCAGTGGACAGGTTGGGGAGACCCAGTACTTC
TRBJ1-1,TRBD1,many,TRBV18,CASSSGTGSEAFF,TGTGCCAGCTCTTCCGGGACAGGAAGTGAAGCTTTCTTT
TRBJ1-2,-,-,TRBV5-1,CASSLEGRYYGYTF,TGCGCCAGCAGCCTGGAAGGGAGGTACTATGGCTACACCTTC
TRBJ2-5,TRBD2,-,TRBV24-1,CATSDPGGGRETQYF,TGTGCCACCAGTGACCCGGGAGGGGGGAGAGAGACCCAGTACTTC
TRBJ1-1,TRBD1,-,TRBV24-1,CATSDRDRKGAAFF,TGTGCCACCAGTGACCGGGACAGAAAGGGAGCAGCTTTCTTT
TRBJ2-1,-,-,TRBV19,CASSGAHSYNEQFF,TGTGCCAGTAGTGGAGCTCACTCCTACAATGAGCAGTTCTTC
TRBJ2-2,TRBD1,once,TRBV6-5,CASSKQGTGELFF,TGTGCCAGCAGTAAACAGGGGACCGGGGAGCTGTTTTTT
TRBJ2-1,-,-,TRBV18,CASSPQRDEQFF,TGTGCCAGCTCACCGCAGCGAGATGAGCAGTTCTTC
TRBJ2-1,-,few,TRBV4-3,CASSQDPDSTNEQFF,TGCGCCAGCAGCCAAGATCCCGACAGCACCAATGAGCAGTTCTTC
TRBJ2-5,TRBD2,-,TRBV5-1,CASSLKRGGRETQYF,TGCGCCAGCAGCTTAAAGCGGGGGGGCCGAGAGACCCAGTACTTC
TRBJ1-1,-,-,TRBV6-5,CASSYGSREAFF,TGTGCCAGCAGTTACGGGAGCAGGGAAGCTTTCTTT